Below are 29 T cell receptor beta chains sequenced from a single sample in a study of blood T cell repertoires in COVID-19. Sequencing used immunoSEQ multiplex PCR; TCRdb keeps in-frame clones, though not all of them. The sample holds 450,000 to 600,000 clones, roughly 87% seen once. The material sequenced was PBMCs or T cells enriched from blood (not recorded which). Source of these receptors: a woman between 18 and 29 years old who had recovered from COVID-19.

V is TRBV19 and J is TRBJ2-7; TRBD1 matches at 12 bases. The CDR3 contains 15 residues. From germline, CDR1 is LNHDA and CDR2 SQIVND (reference sequence). Trimming removed 3 bases from V and 3 bases from J; junction bases left unmatched: 3. Here the CDR3 DNA reads TGTGCCAGTAGTATGGGGACAGGGGGCGGCTACGAGCAGTACTTC. It specifies CASSMGTGGGYEQYF. Variable domain in full (rest from reference TRBV19 and TRBJ2-7): DGGITQSPKYLFRKEGQNVTLSCEQNLNHDAMYWYRQDPGQGLRLIYYSQIVNDFQKGDIAEGYSVSREKKESFPLTVTSAQKNPTAFYLCASSMGTGGGYEQYFGPGTRLTVT.

The rearrangement joins TRBV11-2 to TRBJ1-1; 7 positions agree with TRBD1. Germline loops: CDR1 SGHAT, CDR2 FQNNGV. The trim removed 2 bases at V and 3 bases at J, leaving 15 bases unmatched. This CDR3 is built from 18 residues. This CDR3 reads CASSLLVMVRGSDTEAFF. In DNA, the CDR3 is TGTGCCAGCAGCTTATTGGTAATGGTCAGGGGGTCCGACACTGAAGCTTTCTTT.

The V call is TRBV2, the J call TRBJ2-4; perhaps TRBD1 as D (5 bases). Trimming shortened V by 4 bases and J by 2 bases, and 6 bases separated the two germline ends. CDR1 and CDR2 from the germline V gene are SNHLY and FYNNEI. The CDR3 contains 13 residues. This chain's CDR3 is CASSAGSKNIQYF. The CDR3, as DNA: TGTGCCAGCAGTGCAGGGTCCAAAAACATTCAGTACTTC.

This chain connects TRBV30 to TRBJ1-4; possibly TRBD1 for D (5 bases). Trimming stripped 4 bases from V and 4 bases from J, with 10 bases between. Germline loops: CDR1 GTSNPN, CDR2 SVGIG (reference sequence). The CDR3 is 13 residues long. CDR3: CAWTLQGNEKLFF. In DNA form, the CDR3 reads TGTGCCTGGACTCTCCAGGGTAATGAAAAACTGTTTTTT.

The chain carries TRBV23-1 and TRBJ2-1, with 10 bases aligning to TRBD2. TRBV23-1 is flagged as an ORF with uncertain function. The CDR3 is 16 amino acids. J was trimmed by 6 bases and V by 8 bases; bases with no gene match: 13. The CDR3 sequence is CASLAGAGGVGNEQFF. Here the CDR3 DNA reads TGCGCCAGCCTAGCGGGGGCTGGGGGGGTCGGCAATGAGCAGTTCTTC.

The chain has TRBV11-2 and TRBJ2-7, with TRBD1 matching over 8 bases. CDR1 is SGHAT and CDR2 is FQNNGV in the germline V gene. With V trimmed by 5 bases and J by 6 bases, 6 bases remained unmatched. The CDR3 length is 13 residues. DNA of the CDR3: TGTGCCAGCAGCCCCAGGGGGCGAAGCGAGCAGTACTTC. As protein: CASSPRGRSEQYF.

V gene TRBV23-1 combines with J gene TRBJ1-3; tentatively, D is TRBD1 (5 bases). TRBV23-1 is known as an ORF, though its function is uncertain. V lost 2 bases and J lost 0, with 11 bases in between. This CDR3 contains 16 residues. CDR3 DNA sequence: TGCGCCAGCAGTCAACTTCAGGGTCCCTCTGGAAACACCATATATTTT. Translation: CASSQLQGPSGNTIYF.

The chain couples TRBV7-2 to TRBJ2-7, with 15 bases that match TRBD2. The CDR3 has 16 residues. Unmatched junction bases numbered 0, after V lost 1 base and J lost 2 bases. The germline V gene has CDR1 SGHTA and CDR2 FQGNSA. CDR3 coding DNA: TGTGCCAGCAGCTTAGGGACTAGCGGGGGGGCCTACGAGCAGTACTTC. Its protein is CASSLGTSGGAYEQYF.

The chain uses TRBV6-6 and TRBJ2-7; 7 bases align to TRBD2. After removal of 2 bases from V and 8 bases from J, the junction contained 15 bases not matched to a gene. This CDR3 comprises 16 residues. Germline CDR1 is MNHNY and CDR2 is SVGAGI (reference sequence). In DNA form, the CDR3 reads TGTGCCAGCAGTTACGCGGCTAGCGGTTATTTACGGCAGCAGTACTTC. This codes for CASSYAASGYLRQQYF.

The chain couples TRBV4-2 to TRBJ2-3, with 10 bases fitting TRBD2. Germline V gene data show CDR1 as LGHNA and CDR2 as YNFKEQ. V dropped 4 bases and J dropped 8; count of bases not matched to a gene: 12. The CDR3 spans 16 residues. The CDR3 protein is CASSPSGGASPGTQYF. As DNA, the CDR3 is TGTGCCAGCAGCCCGAGCGGGGGGGCCTCCCCCGGTACGCAGTATTTT.

This chain uses TRBV4-1 with TRBJ1-6, with 9 bases aligning to TRBD1. Unmatched junction bases numbered 2, after V lost 1 base and J lost 7 bases. This CDR3 has 15 amino acids. Germline CDR1 MGHRA, CDR2 YSYEKL. The CDR3 loop is CASSQVTGGNSPLHF. The CDR3 DNA follows: TGCGCCAGCAGCCAAGTGACAGGGGGGAATTCACCCCTCCACTTT.

The chain carries TRBV19 and TRBJ1-6; no reliable D call. Trimming shortened V by 5 bases and J by 0 bases, and 8 bases separated the two germline ends. The length of the CDR3 is 15 residues. Germline CDR1 LNHDA, CDR2 SQIVND (reference sequence). The CDR3 DNA follows: TGTGCCAGTAGTGAGGAGAGCTCCTATAATTCACCCCTCCACTTT. Translation gives CASSEESSYNSPLHF. The full variable domain, its missing parts supplied by reference TRBV19 and TRBJ1-6, is DGGITQSPKYLFRKEGQNVTLSCEQNLNHDAMYWYRQDPGQGLRLIYYSQIVNDFQKGDIAEGYSVSREKKESFPLTVTSAQKNPTAFYLCASSEESSYNSPLHFGNGTRLTVT.

The V and J genes are TRBV10-2 and TRBJ1-4; TRBD1 matches 9 bases. V dropped 6 bases and J dropped 8; count of bases not matched to a gene: 10. The CDR3 has 15 residues. The germline V gene has CDR1 WSHSY and CDR2 SAAADI. CDR3: CASREQGAGSEKLFF. In DNA, the CDR3 is TGCGCCAGCAGGGAACAGGGGGCCGGATCGGAAAAACTGTTTTTT.

The gene calls are TRBV6-1 and TRBJ1-1, with TRBD1 identical over 9 bases. The V and J ends lost 3 bases and 6 bases, in that order; junction bases with no gene match: 11. Germline assignment: CDR1 MNHNS and CDR2 SASEGT. The CDR3 totals 16 residues. The CDR3: CASSDRDRAQRSEAFF. CDR3 nucleotide sequence: TGTGCCAGCAGTGACCGGGACAGGGCCCAAAGGTCTGAAGCTTTCTTT.

The genes are TRBV4-1 and TRBJ1-4, with D possibly matching TRBD1 (5 bases). V dropped 0 bases and J dropped 8 bases, with 16 bases sitting between them. CDR3 size: 16 residues. Germline-derived CDR1 and CDR2 are MGHRA and YSYEKL. This chain's CDR3 is CASSQDGAQGWEKLFF. As DNA, the CDR3 is TGCGCCAGCAGCCAAGATGGGGCGCAGGGTTGGGAAAAACTGTTTTTT.

The V gene is TRBV7-2, the J gene TRBJ2-7; TRBD1 matches 9 bases. Germline CDR1 SGHTA, CDR2 FQGNSA. The V gene end was trimmed by 5 bases and the J gene end by 5 bases; junction bases not matched to a gene: 4. The CDR3 spans 13 residues. In DNA, the CDR3 is TGTGCCAGCAGCCGGGACAGGGCAGACGAGCAGTACTTC. Translation: CASSRDRADEQYF.

This chain joins TRBV11-3 and TRBJ1-1; TRBD1 aligns across 8 bases. The CDR3 has 17 amino acids. Germline CDR1 and CDR2: SGHNT and YENEEA. V was pared by 3 bases and J by 5 bases, with 14 bases of the junction left unmatched. The CDR3 loop is CASSLITFFDRGTEAFF. The CDR3 DNA sequence: TGTGCCAGCAGCTTGATAACATTTTTCGACAGGGGAACTGAAGCTTTCTTT.

This clone was observed a few times. This chain uses TRBV3-1 (or the pseudogene TRBV3-2) with TRBJ1-2; no clear D. V lost 1 base, J lost 8 bases, and 8 bases lay in between. The CDR3 runs 12 residues. The V gene's germline CDR1 is LGHDT and CDR2 YNNKEL (reference sequence). The chain's CDR3 is CASSQGGRGYTF. CDR3 DNA: TGTGCCAGCAGCCAAGGAGGGAGGGGCTACACCTTC.

Regarding this clone: This CDR3 is also generated by other DNA sequences in the sample. V and J are TRBV5-1 and TRBJ1-2, with 7 nucleotides matching TRBD1. The CDR3 is 11 residues long. Losses at the gene ends were 4 bases for V and 7 bases for J; bases not matched to a gene: 1. Germline lookup yields CDR1 SGHRS and CDR2 YFSETQ. CDR3: CASSPGGGYTF. The CDR3 region has the DNA TGCGCCAGCAGCCCAGGGGGTGGCTACACCTTC.

In this sample, this clone turned up a few times. The chain has TRBV19 and TRBJ2-7; the match to TRBD1 covers 9 bases. V shed 2 bases and J 0 bases; nucleotides not matched to a gene: 11. The CDR3 has 18 amino acids. CDR1 LNHDA and CDR2 SQIVND come from the germline V gene (reference sequence). DNA of the CDR3: TGTGCCAGTAGTATATCCAACCTCGGGGGACAGGGCTCCTACGAGCAGTACTTC. The encoded protein is CASSISNLGGQGSYEQYF.

This clone was detected once. The DNA for the CDR3 is TGTGCCAGCAGTTTAAGTGGGAGCTCCTACAATGAGCAGTTCTTC. This codes for CASSLSGSSYNEQFF. The rearrangement uses TRBV27 and TRBJ2-1; possible D gene TRBD2, 5 bases. Germline V gives CDR1 MNHEY, CDR2 SMNVEV (reference sequence). Trimming removed 2 bases from V and 0 bases from J, with 8 bases in between. This CDR3 comprises 15 residues.

V is TRBV2 and J is TRBJ2-5, with TRBD1 identical over 8 bases. This CDR3 contains 14 residues. Germline V gene data show CDR1 as SNHLY and CDR2 as FYNNEI. V lost 0 bases, J lost 5 bases, and 2 bases stayed unmatched. CDR3 bases: TGTGCCAGCAGTGAAGCCCGACAGGGGGAGACCCAGTACTTC. It specifies CASSEARQGETQYF.

V is TRBV2 and J is TRBJ1-1; 7 bases match TRBD1. Germline V gene data show CDR1 as SNHLY and CDR2 as FYNNEI. The CDR3 has 12 amino acids. Losses at the gene ends were 3 bases for V and 8 bases for J; bases not matched to a gene: 3. This chain's CDR3 is CASSERGPEAFF. The DNA of the CDR3 is TGTGCCAGCAGTGAGAGGGGGCCAGAAGCTTTCTTT.

As DNA, the CDR3 is TGCGCCAGCAGCCAAAGCCCAGGGGGGACGCTATATGGCTACACCTTC. Its translation: CASSQSPGGTLYGYTF. The rearrangement uses TRBV4-1 and TRBJ1-2; the match to TRBD1 covers 7 bases. The junction had 11 bases not matched to a gene; V was cut back by 2 bases and J by 5 bases. This CDR3 contains 16 residues. Germline assignment: CDR1 MGHRA and CDR2 YSYEKL.

Concerning this clone: One junction end disagrees with the germline gene, perhaps due to a read error. DNA of the CDR3: TGTGCCAGCAACTTAGGTTTTGCTCAGGAGACCCAGTACTTC. This translates into CASNLGFAQETQYF. V gene TRBV7-9 combines with J gene TRBJ2-5, with D uncertain. Germline V gene data show CDR1 as SEHNR and CDR2 as FQNEAQ (reference sequence). The CDR3 is made up of 14 amino acids. Filled out from reference TRBV7-9 and TRBJ2-5, the complete variable domain reads DTGVSQNPRHKITKRGQNVTFRCDPISEHNRLYWYRQTLGQGPEFLTYFQNEAQLEKSRLLSDRFSAERPKGSFSTLEIQRTEQGDSAMYLCASNLGFAQETQYFGPGTRLLVL.

The chain couples TRBV7-2 to TRBJ2-7, with D possibly being TRBD1 (5 bases). The length of the CDR3 is 13 residues. Trimming removed 8 bases at V and 5 bases at J, with 16 bases between. CDR1 is SGHTA and CDR2 is FQGNSA in the germline V gene. Here the CDR3 reads CASRPGMSDEQYF. CDR3 in DNA: TGTGCCAGCCGGCCAGGGATGTCGGACGAGCAGTACTTC.

The V call is TRBV29-1, the J call TRBJ2-7; 8 nucleotides match TRBD1. Germline V gene data show CDR1 as SQVTM and CDR2 as ANQGSEA. After removal of 6 bases from V and 7 bases from J, the junction contained 11 bases not matched to a gene. The CDR3 consists of 13 residues. The CDR3 DNA reads TGCAGCGTGGATTTTGGACAGGGAAAGGAGCAGTACTTC. Its protein is CSVDFGQGKEQYF.

This sequence joins TRBV28 and TRBJ2-5; 10 bases agree with TRBD1. This CDR3 spans 16 amino acids. The trim removed 5 bases at V and 2 bases at J, leaving 8 bases unmatched. Germline V gene lookup returns CDR1 MDHEN and CDR2 SYDVKM. CDR3 region: CASSPGDRGGQETQYF. The CDR3 DNA reads as TGTGCCAGCAGTCCCGGGGACAGGGGAGGGCAAGAGACCCAGTACTTC.

The chain uses TRBV15 and TRBJ2-7; D may be TRBD2 (7 bases). Trimming took off 0 bases at V and 5 bases at J, with 17 bases between the two ends. Germline V gene lookup returns CDR1 LNHNV and CDR2 YYDKDF (reference sequence). The CDR3 has 16 residues. The CDR3 region is CATSRDGGGANHEQYF. The CDR3 DNA follows: TGTGCCACCAGCAGAGATGGGGGGGGCGCGAACCACGAGCAGTACTTC.